Given below is one TCR beta chain in context. A second PCR of 7 to 11 cycles used a sample-barcoded 5' primer and a J-beta primer mix. TCRdb analysed the 5' RACE reads with MiXCR anew, one entry per CDR3 protein. The data contain fewer than 2 million distinct CDR3 sequences, 30% to 40% of them singletons. The data stem from a study of blood T cells in healthy people across ages. Trimming took off 6 bases at V and 3 bases at J, with 12 bases between the two ends. CDR1 SNHLY and CDR2 FYNNEI come from the germline V gene. The CDR3 is 14 amino acids. Collection of 8.5 to 10 milliliters of peripheral blood was performed for each donor. No fewer than 6.5 million PBMCs went into each sample.

The rearrangement uses TRBV2 and TRBJ1-5, with TRBD1 as a possible D gene (5 bases). The receptor's source is a human donor in good health. The sample consisted of blood. The CDR3 is CASRRDGFNQPQHF. CDR3 DNA: TGTGCCAGCAGGCGGGACGGCTTCAATCAGCCCCAGCATTTT.